Each of the 32 T cell receptor beta chains below was sequenced from the same sample in a study of cytomegalovirus exposure and HLA in healthy donors. Amplification used 60 Vbeta primers and 13 Jbeta primers. Using immunoSEQ multiplex PCR, the repertoire was profiled, and TCRdb retains in-frame clones only, with some absent. Altogether some 130,000 clones are present, 80% to 90% being singletons, with the ten largest covering 2% to 3%. The specimen sequenced was PBMCs. Receptors were obtained from a middle-aged man in good health and CMV-seronegative.

The rearrangement links TRBV7-2 to TRBJ2-7; 7 nucleotides align to TRBD1. Trimming removed 5 bases from V and 1 base from J; junction bases left unmatched: 5. There are 14 residues in the CDR3. Germline CDR1 and CDR2: SGHTA and FQGNSA. CDR3 sequence reads: CASSRDSFSYEQYF. CDR3 in DNA: TGTGCCAGCAGCCGGGACAGTTTTTCCTACGAGCAGTACTTC. Using reference TRBV7-2 and TRBJ2-7 for the parts outside the CDR3, the full variable domain is GAGVSQSPSNKVTEKGKDVELRCDPISGHTALYWYRQSLGQGLEFLIYFQGNSAPDKSGLPSDRFSAERTGGSVSTLTIQRTQQEDSAVYLCASSRDSFSYEQYFGPGTRLTVT.

V usage is TRBV19 and J usage is TRBJ1-1, with a tentative D call TRBD1 (5 bases). Germline values: CDR1 LNHDA, CDR2 SQIVND (reference sequence). CDR3 length: 16 residues. Trimming cost V 4 bases and J 4 bases, with 19 bases left between them. The CDR3 region is CASSTGGGSMGTEAFF. The CDR3 DNA is TGTGCCAGTAGTACGGGGGGAGGCAGCATGGGCACTGAAGCTTTCTTT. The full variable domain, its missing parts supplied by reference TRBV19 and TRBJ1-1, is DGGITQSPKYLFRKEGQNVTLSCEQNLNHDAMYWYRQDPGQGLRLIYYSQIVNDFQKGDIAEGYSVSREKKESFPLTVTSAQKNPTAFYLCASSTGGGSMGTEAFFGQGTRLTVV.

This clone was counted between two and nine times. V and J are TRBV6-5 and TRBJ2-5, with D tentatively TRBD2 (5 bases). The CDR3 spans 16 residues. The V gene lost 0 bases and the J gene lost 4 bases, with 15 bases spanning the gap. The germline V gene encodes CDR1 MNHEY and CDR2 SVGAGI. The CDR3 region is CASSYSPAPRGETQYF. The CDR3, as DNA: TGTGCCAGCAGTTACTCTCCAGCCCCCCGGGGAGAGACCCAGTACTTC.

This chain joins TRBV27 and TRBJ1-1; D remains unclear. The CDR3 covers 15 residues. Trimming shortened V by 0 bases and J by 0 bases, and 8 bases separated the two germline ends. CDR1 and CDR2 (germline): MNHEY, SMNVEV (reference sequence). CDR3 nucleotides: TGTGCCAGCAGTTTATCGGGCCGCATGAACACTGAAGCTTTCTTT. Translated, it gives CASSLSGRMNTEAFF.

This clone was detected only a few times. The chain combines TRBV7-2 with TRBJ2-7; 11 bases align to TRBD1. The CDR3 contains 14 residues. Germline assignment: CDR1 SGHTA and CDR2 FQGNSA. J gave up 6 bases and V 5 bases, and 6 bases lay outside the gene matches. In DNA form, the CDR3 reads TGTGCCAGCAGCGCTGGGGGGACAGGGGGCGAGCAGTACTTC. Amino acids: CASSAGGTGGEQYF.

This chain connects TRBV19 to TRBJ1-2; 10 positions match TRBD1. J lost 5 bases, V lost 5 bases, and 8 bases had no gene match. The CDR3 is 15 amino acids. Germline CDR1 LNHDA, CDR2 SQIVND (reference sequence). CDR3 coding DNA: TGTGCCAGTAGTCCCGGGGGGGGACAGGGGTATGGCTACACCTTC. It encodes CASSPGGGQGYGYTF.

This clone was seen only once. The chain is built from TRBV5-1 and TRBJ1-1; 9 bases line up with TRBD1. Looked up from germline, CDR1 is SGHRS and CDR2 is YFSETQ. V lost 1 base, J lost 1 base, and 2 bases stayed unmatched. CDR3 size: 15 residues. The CDR3 nucleotides are TGCGCCAGCAGCTTGACAGGGGGCCCGAACACTGAAGCTTTCTTT. Its translation is CASSLTGGPNTEAFF.

V and J are TRBV10-3 and TRBJ1-6, with no clear D. In germline, CDR1 is ENHRY, CDR2 SYGVKD. Trimming took off 3 bases at V and 7 bases at J, with 4 bases between the two ends. CDR3 length: 12 residues. CDR3 amino acids: CAISDENSPLHF. The CDR3 DNA reads TGTGCCATCAGTGACGAGAATTCACCCCTCCACTTT.

The chain recombines TRBV6-5 with TRBJ1-4; 7 bases align to TRBD1. V shed 7 bases and J 10 bases; nucleotides not matched to a gene: 15. The CDR3 spans 15 residues. The germline V gene encodes CDR1 MNHEY and CDR2 SVGAGI. CDR3 loop: CASTQGGSKAGKLFF. CDR3 bases: TGTGCCAGCACCCAGGGGGGCAGTAAGGCAGGAAAACTGTTTTTT.

J is TRBJ2-7 and V is TRBV10-3, with TRBD2 identical over 10 bases. The germline V gene encodes CDR1 ENHRY and CDR2 SYGVKD. Losses at the gene ends were 7 bases for V and 6 bases for J; bases not matched to a gene: 6. This CDR3 region has 13 residues. CDR3 protein: CAITGTSASEQYF. The CDR3 bases are TGTGCCATCACTGGGACTAGCGCAAGCGAGCAGTACTTC.

The chain combines TRBV6-1 with TRBJ2-5; D is possibly TRBD2 (5 bases). Germline V gene sequence: CDR1 MNHNS, CDR2 SASEGT. This CDR3 is 14 amino acids long. V was trimmed by 6 bases and J by 5 bases, leaving 16 bases between them. The DNA of the CDR3 is TGTGCCAGCAGCTCACTAGGCCGGTGGGAGACCCAGTACTTC. Translated, it gives CASSSLGRWETQYF.

The gene calls are TRBV7-9 and TRBJ2-3; D unclear. The V gene lost 3 bases and the J gene lost 4 bases, with 5 bases spanning the gap. Per germline, CDR1 SEHNR and CDR2 FQNEAQ (reference sequence). The CDR3 contains 12 residues. In nucleotides, the CDR3 is TGTGCCAGCAGCTTCTCAGCAGATACGCAGTATTTT. This encodes CASSFSADTQYF.

This chain links TRBV6-1 with TRBJ1-1, with D uncertain. Germline assignment: CDR1 MNHNS and CDR2 SASEGT. This CDR3 is built from 13 residues. Trimming took 6 bases from V and 5 from J, leaving 13 bases between them. The CDR3 sequence is CASSPGRGTEAFF. CDR3 in DNA: TGTGCCAGCAGCCCTGGGCGTGGGACTGAAGCTTTCTTT.

This sequence joins TRBV2 and TRBJ2-1, with 8 bases fitting TRBD2. The CDR3 covers 14 residues. The germline gives CDR1 SNHLY, CDR2 FYNNEI. J was trimmed by 4 bases and V by 4 bases; bases with no gene match: 3. CDR3 DNA: TGTGCCAGCAGTGGACTAGCGAAATACAATGAGCAGTTCTTC. It yields the protein CASSGLAKYNEQFF. The full variable domain, completed using reference TRBV2 and TRBJ2-1, is EPEVTQTPSHQVTQMGQEVILRCVPISNHLYFYWYRQILGQKVEFLVSFYNNEISEKSEIFDDQFSVERPDGSNFTLKIRSTKLEDSAMYFCASSGLAKYNEQFFGPGTRLTVL.

This rearrangement joins TRBV4-1 to TRBJ1-3, with 9 positions matching TRBD1. J gave up 2 bases and V 3 bases, and 20 bases lay outside the gene matches. The CDR3 has 21 amino acids. In germline, CDR1 is MGHRA, CDR2 YSYEKL. Written as DNA, the CDR3 is TGCGCCAGCAGCCATCATCGCGGCGGGACAGGGTTTAGTGCTACTGGAAACACCATATATTTT. It codes for CASSHHRGGTGFSATGNTIYF.

This clone was counted between two and nine times. The gene calls are TRBV27 and TRBJ1-4; 7 bases are a match to TRBD1. Germline V gives CDR1 MNHEY, CDR2 SMNVEV (reference sequence). The CDR3 runs to 16 residues. V trimming: 6 bases; J trimming: 3 bases; junction bases outside the gene matches: 10. The CDR3 DNA sequence: TGTGCCAGCAGGGGACAGCTGGGCACGGCTAATGAAAAACTGTTTTTT. Translating it yields CASRGQLGTANEKLFF.

The chain couples TRBV30 to TRBJ2-1, with D unresolved. CDR3 length: 15 amino acids. The V end lost 6 bases, the J end lost 1 base, and 16 bases lay between the germline ends. CDR1 is GTSNPN and CDR2 is SVGIG in the germline V gene (reference sequence). The CDR3 protein is CACLVQSYSYNEQFF. In DNA form, the CDR3 reads TGTGCCTGCTTGGTTCAGTCATATTCCTACAATGAGCAGTTCTTC. The complete variable domain, with remaining parts taken from reference TRBV30 and TRBJ2-1, reads SQTIHQWPATLVQPVGSPLSLECTVEGTSNPNLYWYRQAAGRGLQLLFYSVGIGQISSEVPQNLSASRPQDRQFILSSKKLLLSDSGFYLCACLVQSYSYNEQFFGPGTRLTVL.

This clone appeared a single time. The chain joins TRBV7-8 to TRBJ2-7; D call uncertain. This CDR3 comprises 12 residues. Deletions cut 4 bases from V and 4 bases from J, with 8 bases between. In germline, CDR1 is SGHVS, CDR2 FQNEAQ. The CDR3, as DNA: TGTGCCAGCAGCTCCCCCAGGTACGAGCAGTACTTC. Protein: CASSSPRYEQYF.

The genes are TRBV15 and TRBJ1-5; a possible D gene is TRBD1 (5 bases). CDR3 length equals 14 residues. V was trimmed by 5 bases and J by 3 bases, leaving 11 bases between them. CDR1 and CDR2 (germline): LNHNV, YYDKDF (reference sequence). The CDR3 DNA is TGTGCCACCAGCGAGTCCAGGGTCAATCAGCCCCAGCATTTT. Amino acid sequence: CATSESRVNQPQHF. Combining the CDR3 with reference TRBV15 and TRBJ1-5 gives the whole variable domain DAMVIQNPRYQVTQFGKPVTLSCSQTLNHNVMYWYQQKSSQAPKLLFHYYDKDFNNEADTPDNFQSRRPNTSFCFLDIRSPGLGDTAMYLCATSESRVNQPQHFGDGTRLSIL.

This sequence joins TRBV29-1 and TRBJ1-2; D is possibly TRBD1 (6 bases). CDR3 length: 13 residues. Trimming stripped 6 bases from V and 7 bases from J, with 18 bases between. The germline V gene encodes CDR1 SQVTM and CDR2 ANQGSEA. For the CDR3, the DNA is TGCAGCGTGGAGCCGGGGGGGGCCCGTGGCTACACCTTC. Residues: CSVEPGGARGYTF.

The rearrangement links TRBV4-1 to TRBJ1-1; D might be TRBD1 (5 bases). The V gene lost 1 base and the J gene lost 6 bases, with 9 bases spanning the gap. Germline V CDR1 and CDR2: MGHRA, YSYEKL. The length of the CDR3 is 13 residues. CDR3 sequence reads: CASSQAGGAEAFF. The CDR3, as DNA: TGCGCCAGCAGCCAAGCTGGGGGGGCTGAAGCTTTCTTT.

In this sample, this clone turned up a few times. The chain couples TRBV19 to TRBJ2-7; TRBD1 matches at 7 bases. The V segment lost 6 bases and the J segment 0 bases; nucleotides outside the gene matches: 2. This CDR3 has 13 residues. Looked up from germline, CDR1 is LNHDA and CDR2 is SQIVND (reference sequence). CDR3 nucleotides: TGTGCCAGTAGGGACAGGACCTCCTACGAGCAGTACTTC. The encoded protein is CASRDRTSYEQYF.

This clone has just one count. The gene calls are TRBV2 and TRBJ1-2; D might be TRBD1 (5 bases). Looked up from germline, CDR1 is SNHLY and CDR2 is FYNNEI. The CDR3 runs 11 residues. V lost 8 bases and J 6 bases, leaving 10 bases between the germline ends. The CDR3 reads CASQGGDGYTF. The CDR3 coding sequence is TGTGCCAGCCAGGGCGGGGATGGCTACACCTTC.

V is TRBV25-1 and J is TRBJ1-1, with D perhaps matching TRBD1 (5 bases). CDR1 is MGHDK and CDR2 is SYGVNS in the germline V gene. V was pared by 0 bases and J by 0 bases, with 8 bases between. This CDR3 has 15 residues. CDR3 sequence (DNA): TGTGCCAGCAGTGAATACGGCAGGGTGAACACTGAAGCTTTCTTT. This encodes CASSEYGRVNTEAFF.

This clone has a single count. This rearrangement joins TRBV6-5 to TRBJ2-5, with D unresolved. CDR3 length: 13 residues. Trimming took off 0 bases at V and 6 bases at J, with 8 bases between the two ends. Germline values: CDR1 MNHEY, CDR2 SVGAGI. CDR3 protein: CASSYSPVQTQYF. The CDR3 DNA is TGTGCCAGCAGTTACTCCCCGGTCCAGACCCAGTACTTC.

V and J are TRBV4-1 and TRBJ2-5; a possible D gene is TRBD2 (8 bases). CDR3 length equals 18 residues. Per the germline V gene, CDR1 is MGHRA and CDR2 is YSYEKL. Trimming pared 0 bases from V and 1 base from J, leaving 18 bases between. The CDR3 DNA reads as TGCGCCAGCAGCCAAGATGTCGGGGGGGACAGAAGCCAAGAGACCCAGTACTTC. This codes for CASSQDVGGDRSQETQYF.

V is TRBV21-1 and J is TRBJ1-2; the table's D gene call, TRBD1, was not cross checked with the DNA. TRBV21-1 is marked as a pseudogene. The CDR3 contains 14 residues. In DNA form, the CDR3 reads TGTGCCAGCAGCAAAGGGACAGAGGGCGGTGGCTACACCTTC. Its protein is CASSKGTEGGGYTF.

This clone has a single count. J is TRBJ2-3 and V is TRBV6-5; a weak D match, TRBD1 (5 bases). The CDR3 covers 14 residues. The germline V and J ends were trimmed by 2 bases and 4 bases, with 10 bases remaining between them. Germline CDR1 and CDR2: MNHEY and SVGAGI. CDR3: CASSYDSGSDTQYF. CDR3 coding DNA: TGTGCCAGCAGTTACGATTCAGGGTCAGATACGCAGTATTTT.

The chain employs TRBV4-2 and TRBJ1-2; TRBD1 agrees at 8 bases. V was pared by 0 bases and J by 8 bases, with 5 bases of the junction left unmatched. The CDR3 length is 14 residues. CDR1 and CDR2 from the germline V gene are LGHNA and YNFKEQ. The CDR3, as DNA: TGTGCCAGCAGCCAAGAGGACAGGGTAGTAGGCTACACCTTC. This codes for CASSQEDRVVGYTF.

This chain uses TRBV9 with TRBJ1-6; perhaps TRBD1 as D (5 bases). V shed 0 bases and J shed 8 bases, with 12 bases lying between them. This CDR3 contains 15 residues. CDR1 is SGDLS, CDR2 YYNGEE, per germline. The CDR3 is CASSVVSGGDSPLHF. The CDR3 nucleotides read TGTGCCAGCAGCGTAGTCTCCGGGGGGGATTCACCCCTCCACTTT.

CDR3 sequence: CASSRLAGTYNEQFF. The CDR3, as DNA: TGTGCCAGCAGCCGCCTAGCGGGGACCTACAATGAGCAGTTCTTC. The chain combines TRBV7-9 with TRBJ2-1; 9 nucleotides line up with TRBD2. Germline lookup yields CDR1 SEHNR and CDR2 FQNEAQ (reference sequence). V was clipped by 5 bases and J by 2 bases; unmatched bases: 4. CDR3 length: 15 amino acids.

This clone was seen a handful of times. The rearrangement links TRBV5-1 to TRBJ1-3, with 9 bases matching TRBD1. J gave up 0 bases and V 4 bases, and 2 bases lay outside the gene matches. This CDR3 contains 15 residues. Germline V gives CDR1 SGHRS, CDR2 YFSETQ. The CDR3 spells CASSQTGGSGNTIYF. DNA for the CDR3: TGCGCCAGCAGCCAGACAGGGGGCTCTGGAAACACCATATATTTT.